The next 10 T cell receptor beta chains were all read from a single sample in a study of blood T cells in healthy people across ages. A J-beta primer mix and a sample-barcoded 5' primer were used in a second PCR of roughly 6 to 12 cycles. TCRdb re-analysed the 5' RACE reads in MiXCR, keeping a single row per CDR3 protein. The data show about 800,000 distinct CDR3 sequences, approximately 25% seen once. These sequences were also reported in another study, on T cells of mothers and their children.

Sequencing was carried out using blood. These receptors came from a boy between 10 and 17 years old in good health.

This chain connects TRBV4-1 to TRBJ1-1; possibly TRBD1 for D (5 bases). The CDR3 is 15 residues long. V lost 5 bases to trimming and J lost 0 bases, with 13 bases between them. Germline V gene data show CDR1 as MGHRA and CDR2 as YSYEKL. CDR3 sequence: CASSAPGTVNTEAFF. DNA of the CDR3: TGCGCCAGCAGCGCCCCCGGGACGGTGAACACTGAAGCTTTCTTT.

This clonotype was found many times. V gene TRBV29-1 combines with J gene TRBJ1-2; D gene unclear. The V and J ends lost 4 bases and 4 bases respectively, with 7 bases between them. The CDR3 is made up of 11 amino acids. The germline gives CDR1 SQVTM, CDR2 ANQGSEA. CDR3 loop: CSVGGSYGYTF. In nucleotides, the CDR3 is TGCAGCGTTGGAGGGAGCTATGGCTACACCTTC.

This chain connects TRBV12-3 or TRBV12-4 to TRBJ2-4; 7 nucleotides align to TRBD2. Unmatched junction bases numbered 13, after V lost 6 bases and J lost 8 bases. The CDR3 is 15 residues long. CDR3 in amino acids: CASSPSSGIGHIQYF. DNA of the CDR3: TGTGCCAGCAGCCCTTCTAGCGGAATCGGGCACATTCAGTACTTC.

This clonotype has more than one count but fewer than ten. The chain employs TRBV12-3 or TRBV12-4 and TRBJ2-3; D might be TRBD2 (5 bases). Trimming removed 7 bases from V and 6 bases from J, with 17 bases in between. The CDR3 covers 14 residues. The CDR3 nucleotides are TGTGCCAGCACCGGGGAATTTCTCCCGGATACGCAGTATTTT. Translation: CASTGEFLPDTQYF.

This clonotype was seen a few times. Without the conserved terminal phenylalanine or tryptophan, this CDR3 likely stems from a read error. The rearrangement links TRBV6-1 to TRBJ2-7; 7 nucleotides align to TRBD1. Per germline, CDR1 MNHNS and CDR2 SASEGT. V was clipped by 4 bases and J by 6 bases; unmatched bases: 24. CDR3 length equals 19 residues. The CDR3 spells CASSVEGTVWGIPNSEQYL. CDR3 bases: TGTGCCAGCAGTGTTGAGGGGACAGTTTGGGGGATACCCAATAGCGAGCAGTACCTC.

Written as DNA, the CDR3 is TGTGCCAGCACTGACGGGGGCGAGCAGTACTTC. Encoded protein: CASTDGGEQYF. V is TRBV2 and J is TRBJ2-7, with a possible D match to TRBD2 (6 bases). CDR1 and CDR2 from the germline V gene are SNHLY and FYNNEI. This CDR3 spans 11 amino acids. The V end lost 7 bases, the J end lost 6 bases, and 10 bases lay between the germline ends.

This clonotype was observed a handful of times. Because it lacks the conserved phenylalanine or tryptophan at the end, this CDR3 is likely a read error. The chain joins TRBV12-3 or TRBV12-4 to TRBJ2-5, with 8 bases fitting TRBD2. V lost 7 bases and J lost 3; bases outside the gene matches: 7. This CDR3 has 14 residues. The CDR3 region is CASTTSGGEETQYL. The CDR3 nucleotides read TGTGCCAGCACCACCTCGGGAGGGGAAGAGACCCAGTACCTC.

Only a few counts were recorded for this clonotype. The CDR3 loop reads CASSLAVQYQETQYF. The CDR3 DNA sequence: TGTGCCAGCAGCTTAGCGGTGCAATATCAAGAGACCCAGTACTTC. The chain is built from TRBV7-9 and TRBJ2-5, with no clear D. V shed 0 bases and J shed 2 bases, with 10 bases lying between them. Germline CDR1 is SEHNR and CDR2 is FQNEAQ (reference sequence). The CDR3 runs 15 residues.

The rearrangement uses TRBV29-1 and TRBJ2-1; D is unresolved. The CDR3 has 14 residues. CDR1 SQVTM and CDR2 ANQGSEA come from the germline V gene. Trimming took off 4 bases at V and 6 bases at J, with 16 bases between the two ends. As DNA, the CDR3 is TGCAGCGTTGGGCCCCTGGGTGTGGGCAATGAGCAGTTCTTC. This encodes CSVGPLGVGNEQFF.

V and J are TRBV12-3 or TRBV12-4 and TRBJ2-1; 7 nucleotides agree with TRBD2. The end of the DNA aligns better with TRBJ2-7, so the J call may be wrong. This CDR3 region has 14 residues. The CDR3 protein is CANRGASGPYEQYF. CDR3 bases: TGTGCCAACCGAGGAGCTAGCGGCCCCTACGAGCAGTACTTC.